This T cell receptor beta chain was sequenced during a study of naive and memory T cell subsets (dated by TCRdb to the late 2010s). The study in broad terms: An open-source, UMI-based TCR alpha and beta sequencing pipeline was applied to sorted naive and memory peripheral blood T cell subsets. Complete agreement was observed between the functional CMV T cell responses and the IgG serology results. RNA was DNase-treated and reverse transcribed with TCR constant-region primers, mostly using SuperScript III.

Here is what the overall study found, with its caveats: The repertoire findings for the naive and memory subsets could not be validated against a ground truth, as none was available. TCR abundance followed a power law with an exponent that was different for naive and memory subsets but consistent across the three individuals. In both CD4 and CD8 cells, the Gini index increased while Shannon and inverse Simpson diversity decreased from naive through CM, EM and EMRA. Clonotypes were defined as single alpha or beta chain sequences, not paired alpha/beta receptors. Once error correction was done, more than 85% of naive TCR sequences showed up just once, which made the naive abundance distributions much steeper than those of the memory subsets. RNA-based TCR counts may be influenced by expression changes linked to T cell activation and differentiation.

Separate amplification of TCR alpha and beta chain libraries was performed from the second PCR step onward. The CMV status of each donor was determined by measuring IFNgamma production from CD4+ T cells after fresh PBMCs had been stimulated overnight with CMV viral lysate. CD4 T cells were positively selected with Miltenyi beads, followed by positive selection of CD8 T cells from the CD4-negative fraction. Cells were stained for CD3, CD4, CD8, CD45RA, CD27 and a live/dead dye and were sorted on a BD Aria II into four subsets based on CD45RA and CD27. A few healthy volunteers provided blood, and each donor's sample was split into CD4 and CD8 T cells and then further divided into four differentiation subsets. About 110 ml of peripheral blood was drawn per donor, and PBMC were isolated by Ficoll-Paque PLUS density-gradient centrifugation. Sorted cells were lysed in RLT buffer, and RNA was extracted with a Qiagen RNeasy kit and stored at -80°C.

The protocol used for the library was UMI-ligation and nested PCR. An equimolar mix of two oligonucleotides covering both TRBC1 and TRBC2 was used as the beta constant-region primer. A single-stranded oligonucleotide carrying the SP2 primer and a 12-nucleotide UMI was ligated to the 3' end of the cDNA by T4 RNA ligase 1. Four rounds of PCR were used to amplify ligated cDNA, with nested alpha and beta constant-region primers being used together with the SP2 primer. Incubation of the ligation reaction lasted about 18-24 hours at 16 degrees C. To avoid over-amplification, PCR2 was usually performed as a SYBR Green qPCR and halted once a predetermined threshold was reached. All purifications after the first were performed with Agencourt AMPure XP magnetic beads. Libraries were quantified by Qubit and checked on a TapeStation, with a main peak expected near 650 bp. Pooled libraries were sequenced on an Illumina MiSeq with v2 2x251 paired-end kits, typically giving roughly 0.85-2.2 million reads per sample. Each sample library was pooled at 4 to 5 nM, and about 5-7.5% PhiX was included to improve cluster recognition. Turning to the authors' computational methods: V and J genes were assigned to Demultiplexor-processed FASTQ reads by Decombinator through tag matching, with a single base-pair mismatch being allowed. Collapsinator used UMIs to correct both sequencing errors and frequency errors arising from PCR heterogeneity. TCRs were translated and CDR3s were extracted from the conserved cysteine to the FGXG phenylalanine by CDR3Translator, with non-productive sequences being flagged. Gini, Shannon entropy and inverse Simpson indices were calculated on repertoires subsampled to equal numbers of UMI-defined TCRs. Power-law fits to clonotype abundance distributions were performed by maximum likelihood within the linear range. For one naive CD8 sample, the pipeline and MIGEC produced similar UMI counts, unique TCR numbers and clonal distributions. A set of 7,322 CMV-associated CDR3 sequences, compiled from VDJdb and a published dataset, was used to search the repertoires. TCRdb reprocessing: public reads trimmed at Q25 with fastp, clones called with MiXCR, in-frame beta chains kept. Rows are unified per CDR3 protein, each entry keeping the most common DNA and genes. Here the V and J calls rest on TCRdb's processing, not on the authors' analysis. For this sample the table gives 65,000 to 85,000 distinct CDR3 sequences, of which about an eighth were detected only once. The ten largest clones capture 0.9% to 0.95% of the sample.

In its sample, this clonotype was seen a few times. Its antigen is still unknown. Per-base qualities were not stored, and no clone one base away is much larger. V lost 2 bases and J lost 2 bases; the stretch between them is 3 bases long. In the germline V gene, CDR1 corresponds to MRHNA and CDR2 to SNTAGT. Spanning cysteine to phenylalanine, the CDR3 consists of 13 amino acids. CDR3 DNA only is kept here, 39 bases in frame from base 1. This clonotype was obtained from a human donor in good health. Recombination connected TRBV6-4 to TRBJ2-2, with the D gene not clear enough to name. The sample comprised central memory CD4+ T cells from blood. The cell subset or site tag for this specimen amounts to: central memory, CD45RA- CD27+. The nucleotides read TGTGCCAGCAGTGACGCCAACACCGGGGAGCTGTTTTTT. It translates to CASSDANTGELFF.